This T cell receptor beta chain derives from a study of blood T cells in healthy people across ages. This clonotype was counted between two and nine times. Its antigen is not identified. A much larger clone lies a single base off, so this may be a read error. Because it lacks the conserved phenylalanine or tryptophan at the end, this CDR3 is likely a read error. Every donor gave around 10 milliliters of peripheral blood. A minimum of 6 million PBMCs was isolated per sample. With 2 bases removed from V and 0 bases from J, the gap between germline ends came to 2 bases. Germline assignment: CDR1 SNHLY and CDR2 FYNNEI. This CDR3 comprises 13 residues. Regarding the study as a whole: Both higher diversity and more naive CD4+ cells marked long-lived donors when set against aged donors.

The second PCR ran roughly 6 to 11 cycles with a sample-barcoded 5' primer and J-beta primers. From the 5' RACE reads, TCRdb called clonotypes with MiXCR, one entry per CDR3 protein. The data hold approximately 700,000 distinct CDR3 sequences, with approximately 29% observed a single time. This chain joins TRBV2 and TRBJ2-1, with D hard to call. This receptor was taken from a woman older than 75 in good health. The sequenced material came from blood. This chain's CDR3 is CASSEYSYNEQFV. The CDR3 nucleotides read TGTGCCAGCAGTGAATACTCCTACAATGAGCAGTTCGTC.